The 17 T cell receptor beta chains below were found in one sample sequenced in a study of T cells in Graves' hyperthyroidism and ophthalmopathy. From RNA transcripts, TCR beta CDR3 regions were amplified. With the HTBI primer set, the TCR CDR3 went through a first round of RT-PCR. TCRdb called the multiplex PCR reads again in MiXCR, with one record for every CDR3 protein. This sample has around 300,000 distinct CDR3 sequences, with approximately 26% found just once. The sample consisted of blood. The receptors were sampled from a man in his forties with Graves' hyperthyroidism that later progressed to Graves' ophthalmopathy.

The genes are TRBV29-1 and TRBJ1-2, with D possibly matching TRBD1 (5 bases). The V end was cut by 5 bases, the J end by 8 bases, with 18 bases between. Germline loops: CDR1 SQVTM, CDR2 ANQGSEA. The length of the CDR3 is 13 residues. The CDR3 loop is CSVQLLQGGGYTF. DNA for the CDR3: TGCAGCGTTCAATTATTGCAGGGAGGCGGCTACACCTTC.

This clonotype was detected many times. The chain joins TRBV3-1 to TRBJ2-4, with 8 nucleotides matching TRBD2. Germline CDR1 reads LGHDT; CDR2 reads YNNKEL (reference sequence). The J segment lost 6 bases and the V segment lost 0 bases, leaving 13 bases of the junction unmatched. This CDR3 is 18 amino acids long. The CDR3 region has the DNA TGTGCCAGCAGCCAAGAAACAGCCCCGGGACTAGGGAGAAACATTCAGTACTTC. Protein sequence: CASSQETAPGLGRNIQYF.

The V call is TRBV6-1, the J call TRBJ1-5; D is ambiguous. Trimming cost V 6 bases and J 3 bases, with 12 bases left between them. This CDR3 region has 14 residues. From germline, CDR1 is MNHNS and CDR2 SASEGT. In DNA form, the CDR3 reads TGTGCCAGCAGCCCCATAGGGCCCAATCAGCCCCAGCATTTT. This codes for CASSPIGPNQPQHF.

This clonotype was counted only a few times. V is TRBV24-1 and J is TRBJ2-5; 10 bases fit TRBD2. Germline CDR1 reads KGHDR; CDR2 reads SFDVKD. This CDR3 has 16 amino acids. Trimming cost V 4 bases and J 5 bases; bases outside gene matches: 9. The CDR3 is CATSDTTSGMGETQYF. CDR3 DNA sequence: TGTGCCACCAGTGACACCACTAGCGGGATGGGGGAGACCCAGTACTTC.

This clonotype was counted between two and nine times. The V call is TRBV7-2, the J call TRBJ2-7; D not certain. The CDR3 sequence is 13 residues long. Per germline, CDR1 SGHTA and CDR2 FQGNSA. V dropped 0 bases and J dropped 2 bases, with 5 bases sitting between them. In nucleotides, the CDR3 is TGTGCCAGCAGCTTAGCCGTTCCCTACGAGCAGTACTTC. This gives the protein CASSLAVPYEQYF.

This clonotype was seen repeatedly, ten times or more. The V call is TRBV2, the J call TRBJ1-1; D is unclear. V was shortened by 3 bases and J by 0 bases, with 5 bases between the two germline ends. Germline V CDR1 and CDR2: SNHLY, FYNNEI. The CDR3 is made up of 13 amino acids. CDR3 in DNA: TGTGCCAGCAGTGATAGTGTGAACACTGAAGCTTTCTTT. Protein sequence: CASSDSVNTEAFF.

This clonotype was seen repeatedly, ten times or more. V usage is TRBV19 and J usage is TRBJ2-7; 7 positions agree with TRBD1. V gave up 6 bases and J gave up 7 bases; unmatched junction bases: 9. Germline V gene data show CDR1 as LNHDA and CDR2 as SQIVND (reference sequence). CDR3 length: 13 amino acids. CDR3 protein: CASSRGLGDEQYF. The CDR3 DNA reads as TGTGCCAGTAGCAGGGGGTTGGGTGATGAGCAGTACTTC. Supplemented by reference TRBV19 and TRBJ2-7, the full variable domain reads DGGITQSPKYLFRKEGQNVTLSCEQNLNHDAMYWYRQDPGQGLRLIYYSQIVNDFQKGDIAEGYSVSREKKESFPLTVTSAQKNPTAFYLCASSRGLGDEQYFGPGTRLTVT.

This clonotype was counted ten times or more. The J gene is TRBJ2-2, the V gene TRBV20-1; 9 nucleotides line up with TRBD1. V lost 3 bases to trimming and J lost 3 bases; unmatched junction nucleotides: 11. The CDR3 is made up of 17 amino acids. Germline V gene lookup returns CDR1 DFQATT and CDR2 SNEGSKA (reference sequence). The CDR3 DNA is TGCAGTGCTAGGGGGGACCGGGACAGGGTGGACACCGGGGAGCTGTTTTTT. It is translated as CSARGDRDRVDTGELFF.

The chain has TRBV7-2 and TRBJ1-5; possible D gene TRBD1, 5 bases. The CDR3 spans 14 residues. V was pared by 1 base and J by 6 bases, with 10 bases between. Germline CDR1 is SGHTA and CDR2 is FQGNSA. The CDR3 is CASSLGPGGQPQHF. The CDR3 region has the DNA TGTGCCAGCAGCTTAGGGCCGGGGGGTCAGCCCCAGCATTTT. The full variable domain, with the rest looked up from reference TRBV7-2 and TRBJ1-5, is GAGVSQSPSNKVTEKGKDVELRCDPISGHTALYWYRQSLGQGLEFLIYFQGNSAPDKSGLPSDRFSAERTGGSVSTLTIQRTQQEDSAVYLCASSLGPGGQPQHFGDGTRLSIL.

The rearrangement uses TRBV6-5 and TRBJ1-1, with D unresolved. Trimming removed 0 bases from V and 7 bases from J, with 12 bases in between. There are 14 residues in the CDR3. Germline assignment: CDR1 MNHEY and CDR2 SVGAGI. The CDR3 reads CASSYSRSGGEAFF. In DNA, the CDR3 is TGTGCCAGCAGTTACTCCAGGTCCGGAGGTGAAGCTTTCTTT.

This clonotype has at least ten counts. The chain carries TRBV5-1 and TRBJ1-2; no clear D gene. This CDR3 is 13 amino acids long. Germline-derived CDR1 and CDR2 are SGHRS and YFSETQ. V lost 0 bases, J lost 5 bases, and 8 bases lay in between. The CDR3 DNA reads TGCGCCAGCAGCTTGGGATCAGCTTATGGCTACACCTTC. Its protein is CASSLGSAYGYTF.

The chain links TRBV30 to TRBJ1-2, with D possibly matching TRBD1 (5 bases). V lost 7 bases, J lost 3 bases, and 15 bases lay in between. This CDR3 comprises 13 residues. CDR1 is GTSNPN, CDR2 SVGIG, per germline (reference sequence). The CDR3 DNA reads as TGTGCCTTCCTGAAGGGGCGGTACTATGGCTACACCTTC. Translation gives CAFLKGRYYGYTF.

The chain combines TRBV11-2 with TRBJ2-5, with 8 bases that match TRBD2. Trimming cost V 1 base and J 3 bases; bases outside gene matches: 10. The germline V gene has CDR1 SGHAT and CDR2 FQNNGV. This CDR3 is built from 17 residues. For the CDR3, the DNA is TGTGCCAGCAGCTTAGTGGTCCCAAGCGGGAGTAAAGAGACCCAGTACTTC. As protein: CASSLVVPSGSKETQYF.

This clonotype was counted at least ten times. The chain uses TRBV30 and TRBJ1-1; tentative D call: TRBD1 (5 bases). From germline, CDR1 is GTSNPN and CDR2 SVGIG (reference sequence). Trimming stripped 4 bases from V and 1 base from J, with 10 bases between. The CDR3 runs 13 residues. The DNA for the CDR3 is TGTGCCTGGAAACTCAGGGCGAACACTGAAGCTTTCTTT. It specifies CAWKLRANTEAFF.

The chain uses TRBV24-1 and TRBJ2-7; D is undetermined. The V end was cut by 0 bases, the J end by 9 bases, with 14 bases between. The CDR3 totals 14 residues. Germline V CDR1 and CDR2: KGHDR, SFDVKD. CDR3 loop: CATSDLGINSVQYF. CDR3 bases: TGTGCCACCAGTGATTTGGGGATCAACAGCGTGCAGTACTTC.

This clonotype was observed at least ten times. V gene TRBV7-9 combines with J gene TRBJ2-7; D possibly corresponds to TRBD1 (5 bases). The germline gives CDR1 SEHNR, CDR2 FQNEAQ (reference sequence). The V end lost 3 bases, the J end lost 3 bases, and 6 bases lay between the germline ends. The CDR3 spans 12 residues. This chain's CDR3 is CASSLTDYEQYF. The CDR3 coding sequence is TGTGCCAGCAGCTTGACAGACTACGAGCAGTACTTC.

This clonotype was observed at least ten times. The chain has TRBV10-3 and TRBJ2-7; weak D call: TRBD1 (6 bases). In germline, CDR1 is ENHRY, CDR2 SYGVKD. The CDR3 covers 14 residues. Trimming shortened V by 5 bases and J by 5 bases, and 16 bases separated the two germline ends. CDR3 in amino acids: CAISSLQGAHEQYF. The CDR3 DNA is TGTGCCATCAGTTCGTTACAGGGAGCGCACGAGCAGTACTTC.